Shown below are 20 T cell receptor beta chains from a single sample sequenced in a study of CD4 T cells in relation to SARS-CoV-2 and coronaviruses. Sequenced by immunoSEQ multiplex PCR; TCRdb stores in-frame clones only, minus some. Altogether some 21,000 clones are present, 70% to 75% being singletons, with the ten largest covering roughly 22%. The unexposed donors gave CD4+ T cells in about 2010-2019, prior to COVID-19. CD4+ T cells were isolated from the cells after about nine days of culture. Antigen specificity for these receptors is unknown. Source material: CD4+ T cells from PBMCs, cultured in vitro. Every receptor here comes from a human donor in good health.

This clone was observed a handful of times. The chain links TRBV2 to TRBJ1-5; D is possibly TRBD1 (6 bases). Per germline, CDR1 SNHLY and CDR2 FYNNEI. The CDR3 loop spans 15 amino acids. The V end was cut by 3 bases, the J end by 2 bases, with 11 bases between. CDR3 residues: CASSEQGMGNQPQHF. The CDR3 DNA sequence: TGTGCCAGCAGTGAGCAGGGGATGGGCAATCAGCCCCAGCATTTT.

The table lists this clone with a few counts. The rearrangement uses TRBV2 and TRBJ1-1, with D possibly being TRBD1 (5 bases). This CDR3 has 12 residues. V gave up 2 bases and J gave up 8 bases, with 9 bases separating them. Germline lookup yields CDR1 SNHLY and CDR2 FYNNEI. The CDR3 DNA follows: TGTGCCAGCAGTGAATCCCAGGGAGAAGCTTTCTTT. This sequence encodes CASSESQGEAFF.

This chain connects TRBV4-3 to TRBJ1-1; 8 nucleotides align to TRBD1. The CDR3 extends over 13 amino acids. Germline CDR1 LGHNA, CDR2 YSLEER. With V trimmed by 4 bases and J by 3 bases, 1 base remained unmatched. CDR3 DNA: TGCGCCAGCAGCCTGACAGGGGACACTGAAGCTTTCTTT. Residues: CASSLTGDTEAFF.

This sequence joins TRBV5-8 and TRBJ1-6; D is uncertain. Trimming cost V 1 base and J 5 bases, with 10 bases left between them. This CDR3 is built from 15 residues. The germline V gene encodes CDR1 SGHTS and CDR2 YDEGEE. As DNA, the CDR3 is TGTGCCAGCAGCTTGAATGGGTGGCATAATTCACCCCTCCACTTT. This sequence encodes CASSLNGWHNSPLHF.

The chain carries TRBV19 and TRBJ2-7; weak D call: TRBD1 (6 bases). V lost 5 bases, J lost 3 bases, and 11 bases lay in between. CDR1 is LNHDA, CDR2 SQIVND, per germline (reference sequence). This CDR3 is 13 amino acids long. This chain's CDR3 is CASSAARGYEQYF. CDR3 nucleotide sequence: TGTGCCAGTAGTGCCGCCAGGGGCTACGAGCAGTACTTC.

The chain combines TRBV4-2 with TRBJ2-1; 12 positions agree with TRBD2. Germline trimming cut 2 bases from V and 9 bases from J; bases unmatched to any gene: 5. The CDR3 contains 15 residues. Looked up from germline, CDR1 is LGHNA and CDR2 is YNFKEQ. In nucleotides, the CDR3 is TGTGCCAGCAGCCAATCTAGCGGGAGGGATTTTGAGCAGTTCTTC. Residues: CASSQSSGRDFEQFF.

This clone was observed a single time. The genes are TRBV30 and TRBJ1-5; D unclear. Germline V gene data show CDR1 as GTSNPN and CDR2 as SVGIG (reference sequence). Trimming shortened V by 2 bases and J by 4 bases, and 24 bases separated the two germline ends. The CDR3 totals 18 residues. CDR3 in DNA: TGTGCCTGGAGTCCCCCAATAACGGCACCCCAAAGAAATCAGCCCCAGCATTTT. Protein: CAWSPPITAPQRNQPQHF.

The table lists this clone with a few counts. The chain uses TRBV14 and TRBJ2-3; D is uncertain. V was trimmed by 3 bases and J by 0 bases, leaving 10 bases between them. The CDR3 loop spans 15 amino acids. Germline-derived CDR1 and CDR2 are SGHDN and FVKESK. CDR3 loop: CASSHGTSSTDTQYF. CDR3 bases: TGTGCCAGCAGCCATGGAACATCTAGCACAGATACGCAGTATTTT.

J is TRBJ1-1 and V is TRBV6-2 or TRBV6-3, with 7 bases that match TRBD1. Germline values: CDR1 MNHEY, CDR2 SVGEGT. The ends lost 1 base at V and 6 bases at J; junction bases unmatched: 2. This CDR3 comprises 13 residues. CDR3 nucleotide sequence: TGTGCCAGCAGTTACTTGACAGGGTCTGAAGCTTTCTTT. This translates into CASSYLTGSEAFF.

V and J are TRBV7-9 and TRBJ2-1, with D tentatively TRBD2 (6 bases). The CDR3 runs 15 residues. V was cut by 7 bases and J by 6 bases, with 19 bases left in between. Per germline, CDR1 SEHNR and CDR2 FQNEAQ (reference sequence). CDR3 in amino acids: CASTRLAGRANEQFF. Here the CDR3 DNA reads TGTGCCAGCACCCGCCTGGCGGGAAGGGCCAATGAGCAGTTCTTC.

This clone has a handful of counts. This rearrangement joins TRBV19 to TRBJ2-7; D perhaps matches TRBD1 (5 bases). Per the germline V gene, CDR1 is LNHDA and CDR2 is SQIVND (reference sequence). This CDR3 spans 14 amino acids. Trimming cost V 2 bases and J 3 bases, with 11 bases left between them. The CDR3 nucleotides read TGTGCCAGTAGTATACAGGGATTTTTCTACGAGCAGTACTTC. Protein: CASSIQGFFYEQYF.

This clone occurred a few times. The rearrangement links TRBV29-1 to TRBJ2-2; the D gene is possibly TRBD1 (8 bases). With 0 bases removed from V and 6 bases from J, the gap between germline ends came to 14 bases. Germline CDR1 is SQVTM and CDR2 is ANQGSEA. CDR3 size: 15 residues. In DNA form, the CDR3 reads TGCAGCGTTGAAGAGGACAGGGAGGGGGCCGGGGAGCTGTTTTTT. Amino acids: CSVEEDREGAGELFF.

The V and J genes are TRBV14 and TRBJ2-7; TRBD2 matches 7 bases. The CDR3 is 12 amino acids. V lost 5 bases to trimming and J lost 4 bases; unmatched junction nucleotides: 2. CDR1 and CDR2 from the germline V gene are SGHDN and FVKESK. The CDR3 DNA is TGTGCCAGCAGCGCGCGGGGGTACGAGCAGTACTTC. Protein product: CASSARGYEQYF. The full variable domain, its missing parts supplied by reference TRBV14 and TRBJ2-7, is EAGVTQFPSHSVIEKGQTVTLRCDPISGHDNLYWYRRVMGKEIKFLLHFVKESKQDESGMPNNRFLAERTGGTYSTLKVQPAELEDSGVYFCASSARGYEQYFGPGTRLTVT.

This rearrangement joins TRBV29-1 to TRBJ1-1; D is ambiguous. V lost 4 bases and J lost 1, with 10 bases in between. CDR3 length equals 13 residues. Germline loops: CDR1 SQVTM, CDR2 ANQGSEA. The CDR3 here is CSVGWTGNTEAFF. Written as DNA, the CDR3 is TGCAGCGTTGGCTGGACTGGGAACACTGAAGCTTTCTTT.

CDR3 protein: CASSLGTNEKLFF. CDR3 bases: TGTGCCAGCAGCTTGGGAACTAATGAAAAACTGTTTTTT. This chain uses TRBV7-9 with TRBJ1-4, with D uncertain. Trimming cost V 3 bases and J 1 base, with 3 bases left between them. Germline values: CDR1 SEHNR, CDR2 FQNEAQ (reference sequence). The CDR3 covers 13 residues.

The chain links TRBV18 to TRBJ1-2, with D possibly matching TRBD1 (6 bases). The CDR3 loop spans 15 amino acids. The V end lost 4 bases, the J end lost 4 bases, and 16 bases lay between the germline ends. Germline-derived CDR1 and CDR2 are KGHSH and LQKENI. Here the CDR3 DNA reads TGTGCCAGCTCACAGGGGGACAATCCAATCTATGGCTACACCTTC. Encoded protein: CASSQGDNPIYGYTF.

The CDR3 reads CSVEVVQGAQHF. CDR3 coding DNA: TGCAGCGTTGAAGTTGTACAGGGAGCCCAGCATTTT. The genes are TRBV29-1 and TRBJ1-5, with a weak D call TRBD1 (6 bases). V dropped 1 base and J dropped 11 bases, with 12 bases sitting between them. CDR3 length: 12 amino acids. The germline V gene encodes CDR1 SQVTM and CDR2 ANQGSEA.

This chain uses TRBV28 with TRBJ2-7; TRBD2 matches at 7 bases. The CDR3 contains 15 residues. J lost 2 bases, V lost 7 bases, and 11 bases had no gene match. The germline V gene encodes CDR1 MDHEN and CDR2 SYDVKM. CDR3 sequence reads: CASTSGGGRTYEQYF. The CDR3 nucleotides read TGTGCCAGCACCTCGGGCGGCGGGAGAACCTACGAGCAGTACTTC.

The V and J genes are TRBV9 and TRBJ1-4; maybe TRBD1 (5 bases). Per germline, CDR1 SGDLS and CDR2 YYNGEE. The V end lost 0 bases, the J end lost 7 bases, and 13 bases lay between the germline ends. The CDR3 runs to 15 residues. The chain's CDR3 is CASSVGGGVGEKLFF. The CDR3 nucleotides read TGTGCCAGCAGCGTAGGAGGAGGGGTAGGTGAAAAACTGTTTTTT.

This clone was found a few times. The chain employs TRBV4-1 and TRBJ1-3, with D maybe TRBD1 (5 bases). Looked up from germline, CDR1 is MGHRA and CDR2 is YSYEKL. The CDR3 spans 18 residues. The V end was cut by 2 bases, the J end by 0 bases, with 17 bases between. CDR3 DNA sequence: TGCGCCAGCAGCCAATGGGGGTGGACGGACAACTCTGGAAACACCATATATTTT. It yields the protein CASSQWGWTDNSGNTIYF.